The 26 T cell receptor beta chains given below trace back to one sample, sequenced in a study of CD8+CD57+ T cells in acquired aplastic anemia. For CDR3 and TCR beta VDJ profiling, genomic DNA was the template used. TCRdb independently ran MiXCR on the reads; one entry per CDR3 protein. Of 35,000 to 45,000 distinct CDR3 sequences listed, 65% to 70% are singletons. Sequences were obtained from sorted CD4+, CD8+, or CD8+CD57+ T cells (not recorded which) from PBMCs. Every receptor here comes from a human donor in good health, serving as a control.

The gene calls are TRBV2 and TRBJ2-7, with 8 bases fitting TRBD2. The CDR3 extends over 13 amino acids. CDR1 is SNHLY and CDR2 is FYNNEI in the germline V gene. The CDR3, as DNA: TGTGCTAGAAACTCGGCGGGAGGCTACGAGCAGTACTTC. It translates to CARNSAGGYEQYF.

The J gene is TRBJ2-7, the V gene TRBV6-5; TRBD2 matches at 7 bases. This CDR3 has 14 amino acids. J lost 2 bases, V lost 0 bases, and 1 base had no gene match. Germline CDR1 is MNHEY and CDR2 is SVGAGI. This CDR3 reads CASSYSGGTYEQYF. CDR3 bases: TGTGCCAGCAGTTACTCGGGGGGGACCTACGAGCAGTACTTC.

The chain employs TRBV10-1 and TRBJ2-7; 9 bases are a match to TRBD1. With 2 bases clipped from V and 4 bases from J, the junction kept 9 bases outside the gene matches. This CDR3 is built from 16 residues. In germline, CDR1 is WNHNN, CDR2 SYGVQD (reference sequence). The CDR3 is CASSEKTGGHGYEQYF. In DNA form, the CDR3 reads TGCGCCAGCAGTGAGAAGACAGGGGGTCACGGGTACGAGCAGTACTTC.

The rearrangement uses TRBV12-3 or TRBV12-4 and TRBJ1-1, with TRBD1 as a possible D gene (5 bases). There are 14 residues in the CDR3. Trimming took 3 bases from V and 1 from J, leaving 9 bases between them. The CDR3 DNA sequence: TGTGCCAGCAGTTTGGCAGGGTCGAACACTGAAGCTTTCTTT. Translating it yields CASSLAGSNTEAFF.

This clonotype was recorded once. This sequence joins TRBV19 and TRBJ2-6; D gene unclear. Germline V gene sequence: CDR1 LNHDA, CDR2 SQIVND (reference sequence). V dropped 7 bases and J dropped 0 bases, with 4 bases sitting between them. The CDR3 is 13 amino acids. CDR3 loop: CASKASGANVLTF. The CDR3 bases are TGTGCCAGTAAGGCCTCTGGGGCCAACGTCCTGACTTTC. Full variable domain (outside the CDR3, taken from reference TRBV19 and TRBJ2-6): DGGITQSPKYLFRKEGQNVTLSCEQNLNHDAMYWYRQDPGQGLRLIYYSQIVNDFQKGDIAEGYSVSREKKESFPLTVTSAQKNPTAFYLCASKASGANVLTFGAGSRLTVL.

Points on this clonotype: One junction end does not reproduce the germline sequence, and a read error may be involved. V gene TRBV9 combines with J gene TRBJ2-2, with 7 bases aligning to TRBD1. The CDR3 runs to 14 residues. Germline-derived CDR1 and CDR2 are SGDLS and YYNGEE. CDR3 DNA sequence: TGCGCCGGCAGCCCGACAGGGAGCACCGGGGAGCTGTTTTTT. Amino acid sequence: CAGSPTGSTGELFF.

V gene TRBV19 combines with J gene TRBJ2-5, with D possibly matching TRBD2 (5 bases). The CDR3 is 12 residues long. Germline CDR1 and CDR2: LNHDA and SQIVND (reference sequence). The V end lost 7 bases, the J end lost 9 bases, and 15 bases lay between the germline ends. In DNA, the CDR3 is TGTGCCAGTATTGGTAGGGAGAGTTCCCAGTACTTC. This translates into CASIGRESSQYF.

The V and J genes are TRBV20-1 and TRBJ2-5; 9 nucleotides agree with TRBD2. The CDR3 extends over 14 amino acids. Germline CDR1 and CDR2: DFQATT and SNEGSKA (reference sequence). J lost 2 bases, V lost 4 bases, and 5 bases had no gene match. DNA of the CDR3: TGCAGTGCTACCCCGACTAGCGGTCAAGAGACCCAGTACTTC. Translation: CSATPTSGQETQYF.

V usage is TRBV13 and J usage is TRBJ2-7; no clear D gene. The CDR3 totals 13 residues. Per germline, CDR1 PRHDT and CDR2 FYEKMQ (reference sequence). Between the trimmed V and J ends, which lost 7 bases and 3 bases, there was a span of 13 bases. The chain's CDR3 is CASTVDEYYEQYF. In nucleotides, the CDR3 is TGTGCCAGCACCGTAGACGAGTACTACGAGCAGTACTTC.

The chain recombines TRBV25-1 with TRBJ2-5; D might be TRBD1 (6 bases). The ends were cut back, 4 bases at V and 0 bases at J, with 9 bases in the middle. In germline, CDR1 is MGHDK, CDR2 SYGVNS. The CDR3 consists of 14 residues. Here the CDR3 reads CASSAYRDQETQYF. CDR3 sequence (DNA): TGTGCCAGCAGTGCCTACAGGGACCAAGAGACCCAGTACTTC.

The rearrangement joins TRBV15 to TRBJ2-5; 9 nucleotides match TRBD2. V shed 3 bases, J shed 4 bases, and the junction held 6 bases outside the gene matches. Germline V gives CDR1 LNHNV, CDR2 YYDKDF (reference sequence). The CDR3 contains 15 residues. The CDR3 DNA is TGTGCCACCAGCAGCGTTGCGGGGGGGGGAGAGACCCAGTACTTC. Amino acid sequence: CATSSVAGGGETQYF. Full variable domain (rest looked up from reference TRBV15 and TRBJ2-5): DAMVIQNPRYQVTQFGKPVTLSCSQTLNHNVMYWYQQKSSQAPKLLFHYYDKDFNNEADTPDNFQSRRPNTSFCFLDIRSPGLGDTAMYLCATSSVAGGGETQYFGPGTRLLVL.

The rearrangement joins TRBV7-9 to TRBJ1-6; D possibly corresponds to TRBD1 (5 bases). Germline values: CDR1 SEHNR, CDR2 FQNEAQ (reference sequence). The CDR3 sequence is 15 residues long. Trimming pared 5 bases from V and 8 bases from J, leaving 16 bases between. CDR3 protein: CASSKGDRADSPLHF. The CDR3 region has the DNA TGTGCCAGCAGCAAAGGGGACCGAGCGGATTCACCCCTCCACTTT.

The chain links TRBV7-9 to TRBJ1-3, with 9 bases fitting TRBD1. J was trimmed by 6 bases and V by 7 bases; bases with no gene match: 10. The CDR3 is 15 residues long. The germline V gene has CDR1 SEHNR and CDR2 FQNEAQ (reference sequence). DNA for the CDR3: TGTGCCAGCATGGGGACAGGGAGGCATGCAAACACCATATATTTT. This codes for CASMGTGRHANTIYF. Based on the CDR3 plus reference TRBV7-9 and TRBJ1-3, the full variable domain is DTGVSQNPRHKITKRGQNVTFRCDPISEHNRLYWYRQTLGQGPEFLTYFQNEAQLEKSRLLSDRFSAERPKGSFSTLEIQRTEQGDSAMYLCASMGTGRHANTIYFGEGSWLTVV.

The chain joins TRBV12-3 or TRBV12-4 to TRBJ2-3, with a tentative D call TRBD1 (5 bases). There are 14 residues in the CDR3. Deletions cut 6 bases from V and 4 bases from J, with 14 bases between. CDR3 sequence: CASSPVGLADTQYF. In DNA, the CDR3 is TGTGCCAGCAGCCCCGTGGGGCTTGCAGATACGCAGTATTTT.

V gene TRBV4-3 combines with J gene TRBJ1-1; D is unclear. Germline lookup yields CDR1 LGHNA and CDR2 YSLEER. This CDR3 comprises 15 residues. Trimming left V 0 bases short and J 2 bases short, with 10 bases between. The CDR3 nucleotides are TGCGCCAGCAGCCAAGATCTGGGAAAAAACACTGAAGCTTTCTTT. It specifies CASSQDLGKNTEAFF.

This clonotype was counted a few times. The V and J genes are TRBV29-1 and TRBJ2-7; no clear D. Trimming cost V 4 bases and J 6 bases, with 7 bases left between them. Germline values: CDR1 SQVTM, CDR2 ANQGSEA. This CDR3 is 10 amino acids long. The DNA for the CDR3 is TGCAGCGTTGTTCTCGGCGAGCAGTACTTC. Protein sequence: CSVVLGEQYF.

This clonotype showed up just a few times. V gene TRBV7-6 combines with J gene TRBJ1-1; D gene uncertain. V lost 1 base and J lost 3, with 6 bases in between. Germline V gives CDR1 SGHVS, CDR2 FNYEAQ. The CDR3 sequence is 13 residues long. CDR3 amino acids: CASSLGGHTEAFF. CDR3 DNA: TGTGCCAGCAGCTTAGGGGGTCACACTGAAGCTTTCTTT.

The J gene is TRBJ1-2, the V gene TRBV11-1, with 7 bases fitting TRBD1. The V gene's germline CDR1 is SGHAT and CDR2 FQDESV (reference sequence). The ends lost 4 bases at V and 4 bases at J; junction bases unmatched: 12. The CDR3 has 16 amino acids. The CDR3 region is CASSSLAGQLPYGYTF. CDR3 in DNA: TGTGCCAGCAGCTCCCTTGCGGGACAGTTACCCTATGGCTACACCTTC.

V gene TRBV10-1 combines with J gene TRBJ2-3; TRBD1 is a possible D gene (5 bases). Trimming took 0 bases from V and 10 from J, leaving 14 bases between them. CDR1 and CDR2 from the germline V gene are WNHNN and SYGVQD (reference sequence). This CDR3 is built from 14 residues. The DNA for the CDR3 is TGCGCCAGCAGTGAGTCGCACAGTAGGGGTTCGCAGTATTTT. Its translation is CASSESHSRGSQYF.

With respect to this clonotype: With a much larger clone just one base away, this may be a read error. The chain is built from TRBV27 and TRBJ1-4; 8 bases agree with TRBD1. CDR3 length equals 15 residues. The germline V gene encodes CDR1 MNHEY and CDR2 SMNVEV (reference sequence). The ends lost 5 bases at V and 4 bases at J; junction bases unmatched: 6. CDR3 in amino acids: CASSIRTGLNEKLFF. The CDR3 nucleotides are TGTGCCAGCAGTATCCGGACAGGGCTTAATGAAAAACTGTTTTTT.

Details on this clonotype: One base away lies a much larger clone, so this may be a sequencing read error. CDR3 loop: CASSQEGTVNEKPFF. The CDR3 region has the DNA TGCGCCAGCAGCCAAGAGGGGACAGTGAACGAAAAACCGTTTTTT. The chain has TRBV4-1 and TRBJ1-4; 7 nucleotides line up with TRBD1. CDR3 length: 15 amino acids. Germline CDR1 MGHRA, CDR2 YSYEKL.

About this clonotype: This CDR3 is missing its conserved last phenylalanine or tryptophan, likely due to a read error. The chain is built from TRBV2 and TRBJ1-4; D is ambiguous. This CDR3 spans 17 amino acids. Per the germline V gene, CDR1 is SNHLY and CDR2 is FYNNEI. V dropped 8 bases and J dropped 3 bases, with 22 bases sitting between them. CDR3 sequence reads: CASSSKGWFSANEKLFI. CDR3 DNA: TGTGCCAGCTCATCAAAGGGCTGGTTCTCGGCTAATGAAAAACTGTTTATT.

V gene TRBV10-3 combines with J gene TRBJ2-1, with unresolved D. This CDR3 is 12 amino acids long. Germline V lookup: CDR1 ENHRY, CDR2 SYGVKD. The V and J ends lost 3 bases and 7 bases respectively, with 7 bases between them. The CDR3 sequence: CAISDGSNEQFF. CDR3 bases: TGTGCCATCAGTGACGGATCGAATGAGCAGTTCTTC.

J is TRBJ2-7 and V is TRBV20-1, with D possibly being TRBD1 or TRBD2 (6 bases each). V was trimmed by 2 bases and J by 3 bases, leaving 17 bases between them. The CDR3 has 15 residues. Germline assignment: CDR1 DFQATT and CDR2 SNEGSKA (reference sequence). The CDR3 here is CSARNGGRIGYEQYF. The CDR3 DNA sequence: TGCAGTGCTAGAAATGGGGGGCGTATTGGCTACGAGCAGTACTTC.

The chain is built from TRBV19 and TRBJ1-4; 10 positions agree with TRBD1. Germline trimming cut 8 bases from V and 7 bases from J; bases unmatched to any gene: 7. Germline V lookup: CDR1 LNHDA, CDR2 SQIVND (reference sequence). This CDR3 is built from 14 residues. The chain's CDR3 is CASGDRGRGEKLFF. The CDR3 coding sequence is TGTGCCAGTGGAGACAGGGGGCGCGGTGAAAAACTGTTTTTT. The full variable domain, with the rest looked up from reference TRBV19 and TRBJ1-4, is DGGITQSPKYLFRKEGQNVTLSCEQNLNHDAMYWYRQDPGQGLRLIYYSQIVNDFQKGDIAEGYSVSREKKESFPLTVTSAQKNPTAFYLCASGDRGRGEKLFFGSGTQLSVL.

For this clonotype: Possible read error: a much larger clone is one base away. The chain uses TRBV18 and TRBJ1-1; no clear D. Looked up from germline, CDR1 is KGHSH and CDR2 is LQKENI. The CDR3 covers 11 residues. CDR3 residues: CDSSPLGEAFF. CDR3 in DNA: TGTGACAGCTCACCACTAGGGGAAGCTTTCTTT.